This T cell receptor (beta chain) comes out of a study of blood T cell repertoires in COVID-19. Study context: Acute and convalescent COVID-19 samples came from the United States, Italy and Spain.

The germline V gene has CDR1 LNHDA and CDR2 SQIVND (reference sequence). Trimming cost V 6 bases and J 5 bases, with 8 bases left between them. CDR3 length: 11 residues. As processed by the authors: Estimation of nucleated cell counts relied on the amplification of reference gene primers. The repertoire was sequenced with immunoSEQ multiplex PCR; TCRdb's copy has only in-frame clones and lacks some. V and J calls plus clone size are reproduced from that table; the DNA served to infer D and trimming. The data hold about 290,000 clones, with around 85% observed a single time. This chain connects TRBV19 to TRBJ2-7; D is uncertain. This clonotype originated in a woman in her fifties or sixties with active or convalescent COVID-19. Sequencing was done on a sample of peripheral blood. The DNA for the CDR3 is TGTGCCAGTAGCTTACATGACGAGCAGTACTTC. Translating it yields CASSLHDEQYF.